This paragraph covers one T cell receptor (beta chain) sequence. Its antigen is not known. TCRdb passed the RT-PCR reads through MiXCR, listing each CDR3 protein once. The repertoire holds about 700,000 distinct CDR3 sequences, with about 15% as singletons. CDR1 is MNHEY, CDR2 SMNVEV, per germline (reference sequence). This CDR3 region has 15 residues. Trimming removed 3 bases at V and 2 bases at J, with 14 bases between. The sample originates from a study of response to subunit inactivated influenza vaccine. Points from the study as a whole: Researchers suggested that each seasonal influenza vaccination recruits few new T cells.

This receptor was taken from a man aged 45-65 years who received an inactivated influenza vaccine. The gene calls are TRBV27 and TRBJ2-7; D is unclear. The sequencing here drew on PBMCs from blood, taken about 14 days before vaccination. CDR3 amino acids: CASSLDGVLTYEQYF. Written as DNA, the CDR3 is TGTGCCAGCAGTTTGGATGGGGTTTTAACCTACGAGCAGTACTTC.